This T cell receptor (beta chain) was retrieved from a study of blood T cell repertoires in COVID-19. The method was immunoSEQ multiplex PCR; TCRdb's version includes in-frame clones alone and lacks a portion of them. The repertoire holds 40,000 to 55,000 clones, with about 80% as singletons. Looked up from germline, CDR1 is SGHNT and CDR2 is YYREEE (reference sequence). Trimming stripped 4 bases from V and 9 bases from J, with 19 bases between. This CDR3 comprises 15 residues. The chain combines TRBV5-4 with TRBJ1-4, with D tentatively TRBD1 (5 bases). The sequencing input was peripheral blood. The TCR originated in a man between 65 and 80 years old with acute or convalescent COVID-19. The CDR3 sequence is CASSPEMGGEQKLFF. As DNA, the CDR3 is TGTGCCAGCAGCCCCGAAATGGGGGGGGAACAAAAACTGTTTTTT.